This T cell receptor beta chain came from a study of CD8 T cells in Susac syndrome. Whole-study findings and limits: Expansion of Susac CD8+ clones peaked in TEMRA cells and in active patients.

Germline-derived CDR1 and CDR2 are MNHEY and SMNVEV (reference sequence). The CDR3 spans 14 residues. J lost 4 bases, V lost 5 bases, and 6 bases had no gene match. With respect to this clonotype: As yet, its antigen is unknown.

Patients with Susac syndrome met diagnostic criteria defined recently for definite or probable disease. Reverse transcription of about 0.45 to 1 ug RNA was performed with random hexamers. Across 54 Vbeta and 13 Jbeta, TCR beta CDR3 was amplified with immunoSEQ multiplex PCR. TCRdb re-called the immunoSEQ multiplex PCR reads with MiXCR, one entry per CDR3 protein. In the table there are some 120,000 distinct CDR3 sequences, around 96% of which are singletons. Sample: CD8+ T cells from PBMCs. The sequence was collected from a human donor with Susac syndrome. The gene calls are TRBV27 and TRBJ1-2; 8 bases align to TRBD1. The CDR3 loop is CASSPGTGVYGYTF. The CDR3 nucleotides are TGTGCCAGCAGTCCCGGGACAGGTGTCTATGGCTACACCTTC.